One T cell receptor beta chain is described in this entry. The antigen remains unidentified. This sample was taken from a study of early T cells in non-severe SARS-CoV-2 infection. Study-wide background: From unsorted whole blood, bulk RNA was sequenced, and the chains remained unpaired.

V dropped 0 bases and J dropped 4 bases, with 12 bases sitting between them. Germline V CDR1 and CDR2: LGHNA, YNFKEQ. The CDR3 length is 15 residues. Study findings and constraints: Reliance on VDJdb matching favored anti-spike CD8 responses; private and CD4 specificities were missed.

As part of library construction, unique molecular identifiers were attached to individual cDNA molecules. TCRdb independently ran MiXCR on the 5' RACE reads; one entry per CDR3 protein. The sample lists under 95,000 distinct CDR3 sequences, 10% to 15% occurring once. The receptor comes from an adult who was a healthcare worker with PCR-confirmed SARS-CoV-2 infection or an uninfected control (not recorded which). The gene calls are TRBV4-2 and TRBJ1-2; TRBD1 is a possible D gene (5 bases). The sample was whole blood. The CDR3 here is CASSQDLGAGYGYTF. As DNA, the CDR3 is TGTGCCAGCAGCCAAGATCTCGGGGCCGGCTATGGCTACACCTTC.